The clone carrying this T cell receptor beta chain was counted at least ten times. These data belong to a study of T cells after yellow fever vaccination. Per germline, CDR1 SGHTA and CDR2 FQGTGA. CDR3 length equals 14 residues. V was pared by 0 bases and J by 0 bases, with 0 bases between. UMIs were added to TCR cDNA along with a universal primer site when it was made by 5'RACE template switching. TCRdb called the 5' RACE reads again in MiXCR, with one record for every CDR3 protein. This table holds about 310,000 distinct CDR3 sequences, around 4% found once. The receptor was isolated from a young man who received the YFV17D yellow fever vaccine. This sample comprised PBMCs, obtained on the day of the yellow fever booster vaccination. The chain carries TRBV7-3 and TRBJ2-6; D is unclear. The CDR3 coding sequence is TGTGCCAGCAGCTTAACCTCTGGGGCCAACGTCCTGACTTTC. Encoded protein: CASSLTSGANVLTF.